This entry is about one T cell receptor beta chain. The target antigen is unknown. This record belongs to a study of blood T cells in healthy people across ages. For the second PCR, which ran for about 7 to 11 cycles, a sample-barcoded 5' primer and a J-beta primer mix were used. TCRdb reprocessed the 5' RACE reads with MiXCR, giving one entry per CDR3 protein. There are about 1.5 million distinct CDR3 sequences in the sample; approximately 42% occur only once, and about 4% lies in the top ten. The study's findings and limits: As naive T cell percentage varied, TCR beta diversity correlated strongly with it.

The sample taken for sequencing was blood. The sequence was collected from a woman between 18 and 29 years old in good health.

The CDR3 bases are TGTGCCAGCAGCCCCCGACTCAGTAAGAGTATCGGCACCGGGGAGCTGTTTTTT. It translates to CASSPRLSKSIGTGELFF. The J gene is TRBJ2-2, the V gene TRBV3-1; D unresolved. The V gene lost 4 bases and the J gene lost 4 bases, with 22 bases spanning the gap. CDR1 is LGHDT and CDR2 is YNNKEL in the germline V gene (reference sequence). This CDR3 has 18 residues.